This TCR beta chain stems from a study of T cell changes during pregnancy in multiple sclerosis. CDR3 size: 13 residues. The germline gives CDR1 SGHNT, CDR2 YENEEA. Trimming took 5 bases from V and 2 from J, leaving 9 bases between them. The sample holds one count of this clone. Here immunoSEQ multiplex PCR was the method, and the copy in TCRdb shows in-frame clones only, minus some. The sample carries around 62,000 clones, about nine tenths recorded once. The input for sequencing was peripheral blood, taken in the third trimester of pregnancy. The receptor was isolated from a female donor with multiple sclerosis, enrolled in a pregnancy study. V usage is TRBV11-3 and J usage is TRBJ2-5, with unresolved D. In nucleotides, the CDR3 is TGTGCCAGCAGCGGTCAGACTCAAGAGACCCAGTACTTC. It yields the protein CASSGQTQETQYF. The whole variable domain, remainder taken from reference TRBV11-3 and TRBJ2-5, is EAGVVQSPRYKIIEKKQPVAFWCNPISGHNTLYWYLQNLGQGPELLIRYENEEAVDDSQLPKDRFSAERLKGVDSTLKIQPAELGDSAVYLCASSGQTQETQYFGPGTRLLVL.